There are many counts of the clone carrying this T cell receptor (beta chain). This sample is part of a study of shared clonotypes between healthy human individuals. About the study: Per-donor plates numbered three CD4 naive, three CD4 memory, two CD8 naive and one CD8 memory.

Germline CDR1 and CDR2: SEHNR and FQNEAQ (reference sequence). The length of the CDR3 is 15 residues. Trimming pared 2 bases from V and 0 bases from J, leaving 8 bases between. Every immunoSEQ plate was one replicate of a subset's evenly spread DNA. When replicate PCRs were run on sorted subsets, they used about 220 ng DNA, about 30,000 T cell genomes. Sequencing used immunoSEQ multiplex PCR; TCRdb keeps in-frame clones, though not all of them. The sample lists some 680,000 clones; less than 80% were seen once. Healthy HIV-negative adults without recent acute infections or vaccinations served as donors.

Sequencing was performed on memory CD4+ T cells sorted from blood. Subset noted: CD45RA-negative fraction. The rearrangement joins TRBV7-9 to TRBJ2-1; D is undetermined. The TCR was taken from a woman aged 25-40 years in good health. This chain's CDR3 is CASSLTTSSYNEQFF. The CDR3 DNA is TGTGCCAGCAGCTTAACCACGAGCTCCTACAATGAGCAGTTCTTC.